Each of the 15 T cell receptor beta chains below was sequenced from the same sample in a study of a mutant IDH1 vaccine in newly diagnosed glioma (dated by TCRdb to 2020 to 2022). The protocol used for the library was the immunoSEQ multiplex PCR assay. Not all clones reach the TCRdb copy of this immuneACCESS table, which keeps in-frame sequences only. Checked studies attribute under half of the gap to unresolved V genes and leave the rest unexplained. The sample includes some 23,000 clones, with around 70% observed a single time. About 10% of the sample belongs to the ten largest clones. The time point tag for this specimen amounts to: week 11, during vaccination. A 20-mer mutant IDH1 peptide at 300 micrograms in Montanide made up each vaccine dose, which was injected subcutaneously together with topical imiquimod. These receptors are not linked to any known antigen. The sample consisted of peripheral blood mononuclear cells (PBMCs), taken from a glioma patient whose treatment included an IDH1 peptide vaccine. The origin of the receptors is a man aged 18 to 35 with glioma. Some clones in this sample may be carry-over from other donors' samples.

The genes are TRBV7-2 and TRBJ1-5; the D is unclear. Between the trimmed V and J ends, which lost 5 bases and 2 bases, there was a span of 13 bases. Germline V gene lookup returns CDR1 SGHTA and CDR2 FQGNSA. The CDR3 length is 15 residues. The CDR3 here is CASSQHLDGNQPQHF. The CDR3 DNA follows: TGTGCCAGCAGCCAACACCTGGACGGCAATCAGCCCCAGCATTTT.

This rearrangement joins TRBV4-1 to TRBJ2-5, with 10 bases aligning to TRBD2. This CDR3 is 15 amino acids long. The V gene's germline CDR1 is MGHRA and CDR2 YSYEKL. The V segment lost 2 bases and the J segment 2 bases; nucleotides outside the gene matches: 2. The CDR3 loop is CASSQLAGEQETQYF. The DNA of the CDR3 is TGCGCCAGCAGCCAACTAGCGGGGGAGCAAGAGACCCAGTACTTC.

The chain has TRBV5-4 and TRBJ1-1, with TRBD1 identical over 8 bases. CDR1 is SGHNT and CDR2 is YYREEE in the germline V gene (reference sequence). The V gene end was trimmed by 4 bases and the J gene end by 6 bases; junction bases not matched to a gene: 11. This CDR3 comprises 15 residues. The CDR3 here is CASSTPGQANAEAFF. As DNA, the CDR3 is TGTGCCAGCAGCACCCCGGGACAGGCTAACGCTGAAGCTTTCTTT.

CDR3 coding DNA: TGTGCCAGCAGCTTAGAGGGGACTAGACTTCTCGGTGAGCAGTTCTTC. It codes for CASSLEGTRLLGEQFF. This chain links TRBV7-2 with TRBJ2-1; the match to TRBD2 covers 8 bases. The CDR3 consists of 16 residues. Looked up from germline, CDR1 is SGHTA and CDR2 is FQGNSA. The junction had 11 bases not matched to a gene; V was cut back by 1 base and J by 9 bases.

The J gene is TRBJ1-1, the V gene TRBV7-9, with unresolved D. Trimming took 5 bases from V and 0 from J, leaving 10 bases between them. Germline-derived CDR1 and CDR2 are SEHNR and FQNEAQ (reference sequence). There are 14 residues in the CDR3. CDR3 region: CASSPRTVNTEAFF. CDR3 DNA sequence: TGTGCCAGCAGCCCCAGGACGGTGAACACTGAAGCTTTCTTT. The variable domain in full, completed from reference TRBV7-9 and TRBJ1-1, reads DTGVSQNPRHKITKRGQNVTFRCDPISEHNRLYWYRQTLGQGPEFLTYFQNEAQLEKSRLLSDRFSAERPKGSFSTLEIQRTEQGDSAMYLCASSPRTVNTEAFFGQGTRLTVV.

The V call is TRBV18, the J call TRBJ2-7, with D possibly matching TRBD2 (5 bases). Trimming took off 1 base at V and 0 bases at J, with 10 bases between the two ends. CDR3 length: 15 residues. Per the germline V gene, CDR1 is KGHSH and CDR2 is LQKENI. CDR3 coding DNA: TGTGCCAGCTCACCACTAGCGCTGAGCTCCTACGAGCAGTACTTC. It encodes CASSPLALSSYEQYF. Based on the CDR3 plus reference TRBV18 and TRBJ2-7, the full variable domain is NAGVMQNPRHLVRRRGQEARLRCSPMKGHSHVYWYRQLPEEGLKFMVYLQKENIIDESGMPKERFSAEFPKEGPSILRIQQVVRGDSAAYFCASSPLALSSYEQYFGPGTRLTVT.

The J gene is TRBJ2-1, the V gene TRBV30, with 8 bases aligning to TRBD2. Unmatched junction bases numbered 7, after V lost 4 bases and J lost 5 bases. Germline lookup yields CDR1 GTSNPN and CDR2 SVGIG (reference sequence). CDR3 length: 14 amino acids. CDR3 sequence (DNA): TGTGCCTGGATCCCGGGACTAGACGACAATGAGCAGTTCTTC. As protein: CAWIPGLDDNEQFF.

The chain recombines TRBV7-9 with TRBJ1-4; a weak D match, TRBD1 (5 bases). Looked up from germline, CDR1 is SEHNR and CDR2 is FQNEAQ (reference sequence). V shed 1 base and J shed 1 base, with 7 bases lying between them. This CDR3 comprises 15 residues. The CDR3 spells CASSLGQLTNEKLFF. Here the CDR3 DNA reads TGTGCCAGCAGCTTAGGACAGCTAACTAATGAAAAACTGTTTTTT.

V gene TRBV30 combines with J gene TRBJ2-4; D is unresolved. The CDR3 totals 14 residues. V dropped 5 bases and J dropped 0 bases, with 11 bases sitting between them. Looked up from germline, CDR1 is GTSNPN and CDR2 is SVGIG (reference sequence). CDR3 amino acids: CAWGNELAKNIQYF. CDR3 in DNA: TGTGCCTGGGGCAATGAGCTAGCCAAAAACATTCAGTACTTC.

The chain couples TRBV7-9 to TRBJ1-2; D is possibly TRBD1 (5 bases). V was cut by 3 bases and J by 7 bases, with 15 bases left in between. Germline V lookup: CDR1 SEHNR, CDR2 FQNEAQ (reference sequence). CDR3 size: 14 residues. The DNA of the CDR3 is TGTGCCAGCAGCTTGGGGCGGTCAGGTGGTGGCTACACCTTC. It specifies CASSLGRSGGGYTF.

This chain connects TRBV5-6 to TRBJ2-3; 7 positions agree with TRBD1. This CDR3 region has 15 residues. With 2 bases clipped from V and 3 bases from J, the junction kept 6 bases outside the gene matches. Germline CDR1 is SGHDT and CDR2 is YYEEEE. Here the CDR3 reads CASSLPSGGTDTQYF. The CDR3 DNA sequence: TGTGCCAGCAGCTTACCCTCAGGGGGAACAGATACGCAGTATTTT.

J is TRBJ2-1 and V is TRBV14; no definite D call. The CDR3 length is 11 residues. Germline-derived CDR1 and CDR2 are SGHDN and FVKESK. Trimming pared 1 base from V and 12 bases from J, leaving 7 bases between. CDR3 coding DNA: TGTGCCAGCAGCCAAGTCCTAACGCAGTTCTTC. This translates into CASSQVLTQFF.

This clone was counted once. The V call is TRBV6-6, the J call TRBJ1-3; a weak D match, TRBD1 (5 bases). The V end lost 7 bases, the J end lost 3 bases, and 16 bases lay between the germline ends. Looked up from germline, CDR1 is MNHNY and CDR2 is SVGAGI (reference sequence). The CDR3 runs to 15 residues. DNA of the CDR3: TGTGCCAGCACCCCCCGCGGACAAGATGGAAACACCATATATTTT. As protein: CASTPRGQDGNTIYF.

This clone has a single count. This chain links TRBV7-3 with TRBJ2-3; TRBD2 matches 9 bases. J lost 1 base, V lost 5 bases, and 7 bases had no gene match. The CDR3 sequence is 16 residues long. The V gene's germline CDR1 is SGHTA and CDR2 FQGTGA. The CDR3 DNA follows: TGTGCCAGCAGCCCAGGACTAGCGAGTGGCACAGATACGCAGTATTTT. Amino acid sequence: CASSPGLASGTDTQYF.

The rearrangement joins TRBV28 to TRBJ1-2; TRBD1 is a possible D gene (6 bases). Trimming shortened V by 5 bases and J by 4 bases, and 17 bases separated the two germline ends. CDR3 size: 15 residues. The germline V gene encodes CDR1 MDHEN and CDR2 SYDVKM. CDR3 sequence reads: CASSEGGGLSYGYTF. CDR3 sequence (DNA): TGTGCCAGCAGTGAGGGGGGAGGGCTCAGCTATGGCTACACCTTC.